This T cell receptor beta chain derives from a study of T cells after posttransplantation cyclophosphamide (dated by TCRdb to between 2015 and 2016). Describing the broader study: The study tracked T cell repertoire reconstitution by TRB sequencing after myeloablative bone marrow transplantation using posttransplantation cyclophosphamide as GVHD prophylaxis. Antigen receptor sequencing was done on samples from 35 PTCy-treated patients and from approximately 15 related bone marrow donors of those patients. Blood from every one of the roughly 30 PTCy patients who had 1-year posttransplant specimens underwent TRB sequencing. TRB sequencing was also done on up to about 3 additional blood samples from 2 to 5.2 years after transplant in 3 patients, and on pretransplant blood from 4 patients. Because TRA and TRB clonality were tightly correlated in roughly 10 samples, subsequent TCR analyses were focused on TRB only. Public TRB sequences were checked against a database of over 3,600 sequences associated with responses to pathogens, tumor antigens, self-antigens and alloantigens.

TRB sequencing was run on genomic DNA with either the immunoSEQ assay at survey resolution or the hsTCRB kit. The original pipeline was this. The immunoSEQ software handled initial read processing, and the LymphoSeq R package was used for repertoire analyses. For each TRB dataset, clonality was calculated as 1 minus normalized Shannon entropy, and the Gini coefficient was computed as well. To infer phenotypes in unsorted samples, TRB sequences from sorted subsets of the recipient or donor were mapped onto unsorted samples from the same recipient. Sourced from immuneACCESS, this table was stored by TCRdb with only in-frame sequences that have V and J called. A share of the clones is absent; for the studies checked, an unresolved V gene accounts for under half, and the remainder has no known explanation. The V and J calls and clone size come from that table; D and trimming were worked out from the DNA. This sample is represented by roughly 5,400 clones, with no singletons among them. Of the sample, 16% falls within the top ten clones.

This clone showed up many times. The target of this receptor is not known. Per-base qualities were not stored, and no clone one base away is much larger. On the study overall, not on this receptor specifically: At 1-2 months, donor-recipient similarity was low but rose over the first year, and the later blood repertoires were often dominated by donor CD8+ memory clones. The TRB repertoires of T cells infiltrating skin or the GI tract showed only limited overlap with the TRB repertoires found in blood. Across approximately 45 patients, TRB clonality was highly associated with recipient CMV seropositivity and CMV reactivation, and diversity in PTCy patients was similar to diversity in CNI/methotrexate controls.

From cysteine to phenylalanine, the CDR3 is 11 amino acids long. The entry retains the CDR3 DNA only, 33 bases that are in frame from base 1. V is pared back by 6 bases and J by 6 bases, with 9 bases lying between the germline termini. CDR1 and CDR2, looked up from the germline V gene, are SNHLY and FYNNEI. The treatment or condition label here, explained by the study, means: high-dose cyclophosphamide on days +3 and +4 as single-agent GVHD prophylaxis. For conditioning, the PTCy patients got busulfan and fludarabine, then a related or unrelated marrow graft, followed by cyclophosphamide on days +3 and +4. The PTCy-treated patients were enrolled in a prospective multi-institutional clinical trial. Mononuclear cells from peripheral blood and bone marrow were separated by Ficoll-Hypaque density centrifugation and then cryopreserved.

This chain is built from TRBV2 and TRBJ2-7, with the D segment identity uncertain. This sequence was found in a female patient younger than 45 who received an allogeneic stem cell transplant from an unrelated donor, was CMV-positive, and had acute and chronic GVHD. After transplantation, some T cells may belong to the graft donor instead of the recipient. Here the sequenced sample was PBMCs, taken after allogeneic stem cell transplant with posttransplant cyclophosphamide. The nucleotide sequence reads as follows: TGTGCCAGCAGGATGACTGGCGAGCAGTACTTC. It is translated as CASRMTGEQYF.